The sample holds a few counts of the clone carrying this TCR beta chain. Its antigen is not known. The data belong to a study of T-cell reconstitution after alpha-beta-depleted transplantation in children. Germline V gives CDR1 SGHNT, CDR2 YENEEA. V shed 2 bases, J shed 7 bases, and the junction held 5 bases outside the gene matches. The CDR3 consists of 13 residues. General observations from the study: Where some patients showed high TCRbeta diversity at day 60, it came from recipient T cells and thymic progenitors that had survived. There were reportedly several hundred expanded graft clones from which alpha-beta T cells came about two months after transplant. One year after transplant, T-cell counts and diversity came mostly from newly produced T cells.

During its preparation, the TCRbeta library received unique molecular identifiers. TCRdb analysed the PCR reads with MiXCR anew, one entry per CDR3 protein. The repertoire holds fewer than 400,000 distinct CDR3 sequences, with 23% as singletons. The receptor was isolated from a male patient between 5 and 17 years old who had a stem cell transplant for acute lymphoblastic leukemia, so the T cells may come from the graft donor. The chain joins TRBV11-3 to TRBJ2-7; 7 bases match TRBD2. The sample in question was PBMCs, mostly from graft donor cells, obtained 180 days after TCRalphabeta/CD19-depleted stem cell transplant. Here the CDR3 reads CASSLPVGGEQYF. The CDR3 coding sequence is TGTGCCAGCAGCTTACCCGTGGGGGGGGAGCAGTACTTC.